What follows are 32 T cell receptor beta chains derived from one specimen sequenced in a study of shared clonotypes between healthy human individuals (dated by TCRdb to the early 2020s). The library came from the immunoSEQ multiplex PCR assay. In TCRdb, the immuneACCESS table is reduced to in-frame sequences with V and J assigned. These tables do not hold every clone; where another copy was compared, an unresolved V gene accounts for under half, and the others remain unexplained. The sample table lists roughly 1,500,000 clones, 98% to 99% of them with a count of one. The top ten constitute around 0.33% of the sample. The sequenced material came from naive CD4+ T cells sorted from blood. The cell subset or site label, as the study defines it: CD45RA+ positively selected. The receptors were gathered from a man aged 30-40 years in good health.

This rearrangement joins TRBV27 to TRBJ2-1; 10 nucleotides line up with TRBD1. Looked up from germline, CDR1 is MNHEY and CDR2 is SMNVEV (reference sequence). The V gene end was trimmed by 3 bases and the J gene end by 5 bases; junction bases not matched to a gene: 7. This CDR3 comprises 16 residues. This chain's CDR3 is CASSFGRTGGHNEQFF. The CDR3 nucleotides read TGTGCCAGCAGTTTCGGACGGACAGGGGGTCACAATGAGCAGTTCTTC.

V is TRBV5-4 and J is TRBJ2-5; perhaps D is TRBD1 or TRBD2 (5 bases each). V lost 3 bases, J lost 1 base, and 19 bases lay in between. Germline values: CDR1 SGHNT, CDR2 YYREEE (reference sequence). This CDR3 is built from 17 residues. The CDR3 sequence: CASSSGPTDRAQETQYF. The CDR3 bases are TGTGCCAGCAGCTCGGGACCAACCGATCGGGCCCAAGAGACCCAGTACTTC.

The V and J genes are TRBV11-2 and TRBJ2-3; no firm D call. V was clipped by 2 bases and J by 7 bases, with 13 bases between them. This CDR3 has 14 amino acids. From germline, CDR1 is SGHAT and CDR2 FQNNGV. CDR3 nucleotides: TGTGCCAGCAGCTTATCGGGCAGTCTAAATACGCAGTATTTT. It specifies CASSLSGSLNTQYF.

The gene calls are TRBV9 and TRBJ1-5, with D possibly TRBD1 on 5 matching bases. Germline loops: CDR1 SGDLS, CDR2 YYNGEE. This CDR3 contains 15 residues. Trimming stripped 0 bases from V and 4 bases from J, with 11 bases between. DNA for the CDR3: TGTGCCAGCAGCGTAGATCGGCAGGGTAATCAGCCCCAGCATTTT. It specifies CASSVDRQGNQPQHF. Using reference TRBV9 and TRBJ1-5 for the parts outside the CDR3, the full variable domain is DSGVTQTPKHLITATGQRVTLRCSPRSGDLSVYWYQQSLDQGLQFLIQYYNGEERAKGNILERFSAQQFPDLHSELNLSSLELGDSALYFCASSVDRQGNQPQHFGDGTRLSIL.

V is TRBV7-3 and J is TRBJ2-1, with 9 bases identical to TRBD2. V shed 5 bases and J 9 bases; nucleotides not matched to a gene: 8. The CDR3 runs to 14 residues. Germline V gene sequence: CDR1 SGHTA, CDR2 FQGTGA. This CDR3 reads CASSTTGTSSEQFF. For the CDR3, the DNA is TGTGCCAGCAGCACAACCGGGACTAGCAGTGAGCAGTTCTTC.

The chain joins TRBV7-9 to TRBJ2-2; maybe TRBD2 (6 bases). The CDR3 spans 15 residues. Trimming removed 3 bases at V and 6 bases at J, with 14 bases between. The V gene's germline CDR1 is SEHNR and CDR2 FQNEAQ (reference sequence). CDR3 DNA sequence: TGTGCCAGCAGCTTCTCGGGGGTCCTATCCGGGGAGCTGTTTTTT. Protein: CASSFSGVLSGELFF. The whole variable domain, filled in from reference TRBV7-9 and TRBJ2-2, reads DTGVSQNPRHKITKRGQNVTFRCDPISEHNRLYWYRQTLGQGPEFLTYFQNEAQLEKSRLLSDRFSAERPKGSFSTLEIQRTEQGDSAMYLCASSFSGVLSGELFFGEGSRLTVL.

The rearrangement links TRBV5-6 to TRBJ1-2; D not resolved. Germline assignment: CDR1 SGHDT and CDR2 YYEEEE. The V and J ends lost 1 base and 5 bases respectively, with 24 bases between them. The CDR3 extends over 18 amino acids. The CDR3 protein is CASSLKVWSSSGLYGYTF. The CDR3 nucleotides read TGTGCCAGCAGCTTGAAGGTGTGGAGTAGTTCGGGATTGTATGGCTACACCTTC.

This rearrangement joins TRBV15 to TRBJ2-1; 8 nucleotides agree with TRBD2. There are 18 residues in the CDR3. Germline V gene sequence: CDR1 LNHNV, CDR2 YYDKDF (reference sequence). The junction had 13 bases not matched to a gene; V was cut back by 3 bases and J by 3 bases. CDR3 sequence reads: CATSRNEISGRVYNEQFF. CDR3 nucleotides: TGTGCCACCAGCAGGAACGAAATAAGCGGGAGAGTCTACAATGAGCAGTTCTTC.

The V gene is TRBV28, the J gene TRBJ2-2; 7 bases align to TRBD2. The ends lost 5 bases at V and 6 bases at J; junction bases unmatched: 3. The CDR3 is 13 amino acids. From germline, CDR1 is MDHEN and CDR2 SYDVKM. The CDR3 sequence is CASSAGVAGELFF. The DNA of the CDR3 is TGTGCCAGCAGTGCGGGAGTAGCCGGGGAGCTGTTTTTT. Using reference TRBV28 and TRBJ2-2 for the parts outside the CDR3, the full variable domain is DVKVTQSSRYLVKRTGEKVFLECVQDMDHENMFWYRQDPGLGLRLIYFSYDVKMKEKGDIPEGYSVSREKKERFSLILESASTNQTSMYLCASSAGVAGELFFGEGSRLTVL.

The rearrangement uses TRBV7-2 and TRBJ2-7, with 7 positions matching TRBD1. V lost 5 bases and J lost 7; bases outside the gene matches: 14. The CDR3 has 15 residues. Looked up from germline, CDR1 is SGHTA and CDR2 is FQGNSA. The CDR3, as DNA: TGTGCCAGCAGCCACGGACAGGAACTCTTTCGGGAGCAGTACTTC. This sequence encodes CASSHGQELFREQYF.

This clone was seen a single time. CDR3 coding DNA: TGTGCCAGCAGCGTAGACCCCCTAGCGGGGGGGTACAATGAGCAGTTCTTC. It translates to CASSVDPLAGGYNEQFF. This chain links TRBV9 with TRBJ2-1; 12 positions match TRBD2. With 0 bases clipped from V and 4 bases from J, the junction kept 5 bases outside the gene matches. Germline assignment: CDR1 SGDLS and CDR2 YYNGEE. CDR3 length equals 17 residues.

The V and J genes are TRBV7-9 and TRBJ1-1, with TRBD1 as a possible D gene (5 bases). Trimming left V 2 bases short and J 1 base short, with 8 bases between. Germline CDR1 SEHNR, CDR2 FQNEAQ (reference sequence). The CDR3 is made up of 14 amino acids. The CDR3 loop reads CASSLRDQNTEAFF. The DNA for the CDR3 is TGTGCCAGCAGCTTAAGGGACCAGAACACTGAAGCTTTCTTT.

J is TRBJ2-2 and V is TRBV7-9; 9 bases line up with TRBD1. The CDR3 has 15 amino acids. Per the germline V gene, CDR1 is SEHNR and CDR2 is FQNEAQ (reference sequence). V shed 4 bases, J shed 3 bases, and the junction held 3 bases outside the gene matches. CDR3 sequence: CASSSWTGDTGELFF. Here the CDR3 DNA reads TGTGCCAGCAGCTCATGGACAGGGGACACCGGGGAGCTGTTTTTT.

The CDR3: CASTPLDRGSEKLFF. The CDR3 nucleotides are TGTGCCAGTACCCCTTTGGACAGGGGTAGTGAAAAACTGTTTTTT. The chain joins TRBV19 to TRBJ1-4, with 9 bases aligning to TRBD1. The CDR3 is made up of 15 amino acids. V lost 7 bases to trimming and J lost 7 bases; unmatched junction nucleotides: 10. Germline V gene data show CDR1 as LNHDA and CDR2 as SQIVND (reference sequence).

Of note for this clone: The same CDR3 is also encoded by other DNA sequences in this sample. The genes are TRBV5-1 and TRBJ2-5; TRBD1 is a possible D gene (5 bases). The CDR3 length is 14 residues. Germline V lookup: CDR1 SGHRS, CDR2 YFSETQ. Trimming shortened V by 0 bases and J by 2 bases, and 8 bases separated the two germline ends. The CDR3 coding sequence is TGCGCCAGCAGCTTGGCAGGGCGGCAAGAGACCCAGTACTTC. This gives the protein CASSLAGRQETQYF. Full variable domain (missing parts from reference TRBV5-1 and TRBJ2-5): KAGVTQTPRYLIKTRGQQVTLSCSPISGHRSVSWYQQTPGQGLQFLFEYFSETQRNKGNFPGRFSGRQFSNSRSEMNVSTLELGDSALYLCASSLAGRQETQYFGPGTRLLVL.

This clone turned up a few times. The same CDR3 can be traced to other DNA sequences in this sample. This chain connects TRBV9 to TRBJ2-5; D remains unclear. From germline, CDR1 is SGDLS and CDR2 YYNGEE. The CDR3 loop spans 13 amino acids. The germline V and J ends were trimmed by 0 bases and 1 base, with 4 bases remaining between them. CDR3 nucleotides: TGTGCCAGCAGCGTAGGGGGCCAAGAGACCCAGTACTTC. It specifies CASSVGGQETQYF.

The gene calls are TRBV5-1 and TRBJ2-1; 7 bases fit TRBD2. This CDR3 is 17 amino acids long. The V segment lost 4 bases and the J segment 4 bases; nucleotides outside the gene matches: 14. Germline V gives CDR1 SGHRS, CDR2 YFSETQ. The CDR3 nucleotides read TGCGCCAGCAGCCTTGATCTAGCGGAATCTGGGTACAATGAGCAGTTCTTC. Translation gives CASSLDLAESGYNEQFF. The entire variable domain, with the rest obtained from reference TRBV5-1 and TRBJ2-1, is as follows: KAGVTQTPRYLIKTRGQQVTLSCSPISGHRSVSWYQQTPGQGLQFLFEYFSETQRNKGNFPGRFSGRQFSNSRSEMNVSTLELGDSALYLCASSLDLAESGYNEQFFGPGTRLTVL.

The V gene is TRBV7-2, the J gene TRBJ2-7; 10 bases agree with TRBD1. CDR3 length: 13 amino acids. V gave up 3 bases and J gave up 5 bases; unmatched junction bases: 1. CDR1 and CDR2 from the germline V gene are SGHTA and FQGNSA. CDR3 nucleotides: TGTGCCAGCAGCTTTGGGACAGGGGACGAGCAGTACTTC. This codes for CASSFGTGDEQYF.

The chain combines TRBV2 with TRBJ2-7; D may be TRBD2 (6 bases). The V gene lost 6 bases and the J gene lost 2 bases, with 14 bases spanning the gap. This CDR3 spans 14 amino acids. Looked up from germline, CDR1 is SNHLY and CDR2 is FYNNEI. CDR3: CASSLRWGAYEQYF. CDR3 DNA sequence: TGTGCCAGCAGCCTCCGCTGGGGGGCCTACGAGCAGTACTTC. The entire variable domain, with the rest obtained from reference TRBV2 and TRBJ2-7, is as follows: EPEVTQTPSHQVTQMGQEVILRCVPISNHLYFYWYRQILGQKVEFLVSFYNNEISEKSEIFDDQFSVERPDGSNFTLKIRSTKLEDSAMYFCASSLRWGAYEQYFGPGTRLTVT.

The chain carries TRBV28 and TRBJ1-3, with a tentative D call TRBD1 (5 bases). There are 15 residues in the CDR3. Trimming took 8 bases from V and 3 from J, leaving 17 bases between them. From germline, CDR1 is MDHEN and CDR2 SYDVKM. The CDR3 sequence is CASSNAGDVGNTIYF. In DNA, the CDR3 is TGTGCCAGCTCCAACGCCGGGGACGTTGGAAACACCATATATTTT. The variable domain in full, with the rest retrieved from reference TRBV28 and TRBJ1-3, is DVKVTQSSRYLVKRTGEKVFLECVQDMDHENMFWYRQDPGLGLRLIYFSYDVKMKEKGDIPEGYSVSREKKERFSLILESASTNQTSMYLCASSNAGDVGNTIYFGEGSWLTVV.

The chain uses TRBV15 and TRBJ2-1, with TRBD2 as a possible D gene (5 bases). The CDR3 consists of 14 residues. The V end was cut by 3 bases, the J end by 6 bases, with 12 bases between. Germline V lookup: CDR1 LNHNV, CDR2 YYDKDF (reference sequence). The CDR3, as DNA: TGTGCCACCAGCAGCCTTGGGAGACGCAATGAGCAGTTCTTC. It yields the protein CATSSLGRRNEQFF.

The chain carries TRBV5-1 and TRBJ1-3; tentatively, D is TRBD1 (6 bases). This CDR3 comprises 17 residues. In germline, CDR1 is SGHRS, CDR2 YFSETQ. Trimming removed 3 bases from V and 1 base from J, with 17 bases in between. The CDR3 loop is CASSWNFRDNSGNTIYF. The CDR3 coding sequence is TGCGCCAGCAGCTGGAATTTCCGGGACAATTCTGGAAACACCATATATTTT.

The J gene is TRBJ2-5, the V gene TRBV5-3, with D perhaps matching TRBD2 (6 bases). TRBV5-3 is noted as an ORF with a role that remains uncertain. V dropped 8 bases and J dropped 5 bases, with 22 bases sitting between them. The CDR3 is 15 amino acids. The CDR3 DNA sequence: TGTGCCAGCAGCCCCCGGGACTTCGGATGGGAGACCCAGTACTTC. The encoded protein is CASSPRDFGWETQYF.

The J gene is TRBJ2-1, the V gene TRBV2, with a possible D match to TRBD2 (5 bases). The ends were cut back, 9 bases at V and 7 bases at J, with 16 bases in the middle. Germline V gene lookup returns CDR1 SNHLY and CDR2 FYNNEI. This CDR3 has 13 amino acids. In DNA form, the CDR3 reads TGTGCCAGTACCCCTGAGGCGGGTAATGAGCAGTTCTTC. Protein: CASTPEAGNEQFF.

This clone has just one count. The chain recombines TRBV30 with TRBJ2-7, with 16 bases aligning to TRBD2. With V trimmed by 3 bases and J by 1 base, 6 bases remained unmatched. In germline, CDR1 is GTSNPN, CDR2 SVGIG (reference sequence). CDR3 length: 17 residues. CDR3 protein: CAWRHGTSGRVSYEQYF. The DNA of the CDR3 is TGTGCCTGGAGACATGGGACTAGCGGGAGGGTGTCCTACGAGCAGTACTTC.

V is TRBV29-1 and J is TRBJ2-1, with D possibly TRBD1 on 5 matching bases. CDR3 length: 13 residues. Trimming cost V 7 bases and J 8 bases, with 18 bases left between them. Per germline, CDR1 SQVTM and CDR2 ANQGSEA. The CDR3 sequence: CSAGRAYADEQFF. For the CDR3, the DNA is TGCAGCGCAGGGCGAGCTTATGCCGATGAGCAGTTCTTC.

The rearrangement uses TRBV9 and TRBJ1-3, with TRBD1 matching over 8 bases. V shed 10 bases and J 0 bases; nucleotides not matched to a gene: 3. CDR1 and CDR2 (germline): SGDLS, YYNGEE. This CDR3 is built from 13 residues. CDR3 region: CASGQGSGNTIYF. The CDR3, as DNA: TGTGCCTCCGGACAGGGCTCTGGAAACACCATATATTTT.

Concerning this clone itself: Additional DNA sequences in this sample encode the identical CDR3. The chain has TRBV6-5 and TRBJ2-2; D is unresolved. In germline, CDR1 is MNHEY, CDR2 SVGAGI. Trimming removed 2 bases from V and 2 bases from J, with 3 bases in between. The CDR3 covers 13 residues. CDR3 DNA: TGTGCCAGCAGTTACACTAACACCGGGGAGCTGTTTTTT. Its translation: CASSYTNTGELFF.

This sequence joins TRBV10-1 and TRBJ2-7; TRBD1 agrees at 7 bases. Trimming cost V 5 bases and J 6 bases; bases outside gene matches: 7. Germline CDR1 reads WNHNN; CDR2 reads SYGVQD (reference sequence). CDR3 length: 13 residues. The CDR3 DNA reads TGCGCCAGCAGTCCACAGGGGTTCTCCGAGCAGTACTTC. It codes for CASSPQGFSEQYF.

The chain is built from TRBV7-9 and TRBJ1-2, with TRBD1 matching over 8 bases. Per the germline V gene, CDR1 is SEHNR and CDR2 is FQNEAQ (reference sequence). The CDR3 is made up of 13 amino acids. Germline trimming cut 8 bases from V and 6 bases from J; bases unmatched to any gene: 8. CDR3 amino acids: CASLKDRVDGYTF. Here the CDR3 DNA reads TGTGCCAGCCTAAAGGACAGGGTTGATGGCTACACCTTC.

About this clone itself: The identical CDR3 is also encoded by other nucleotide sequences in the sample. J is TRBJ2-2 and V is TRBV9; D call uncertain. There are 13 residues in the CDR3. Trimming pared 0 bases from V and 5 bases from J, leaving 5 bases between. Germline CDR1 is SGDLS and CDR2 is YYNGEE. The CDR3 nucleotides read TGTGCCAGCAGCGTAGTGGGTACCGGGGAGCTGTTTTTT. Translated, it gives CASSVVGTGELFF.

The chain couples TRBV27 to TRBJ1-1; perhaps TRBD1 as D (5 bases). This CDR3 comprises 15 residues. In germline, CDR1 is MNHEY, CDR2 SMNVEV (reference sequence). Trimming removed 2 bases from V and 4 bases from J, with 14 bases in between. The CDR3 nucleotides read TGTGCCAGCAGTTTAGGTCAGGGCTGGAGCACTGAAGCTTTCTTT. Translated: CASSLGQGWSTEAFF.